The clone carrying this T cell receptor (beta chain) has a count of ten or more. This specimen comes from a study of metastatic and nonmetastatic thyroid tumors. TCRdb ran MiXCR on the PCR reads. The sample lists approximately 16,000 clones; around 13% were seen once. The entire patient cohort was treatment-naive prior to thyroid surgery. Trimming took 3 bases from V and 2 from J; bases not matched to a gene: 1. This CDR3 has 13 residues. Germline V CDR1 and CDR2: SGHNT, YYREEE (reference sequence). Material: tumor tissue. The sequence derives from a female donor with papillary thyroid cancer or a benign thyroid nodule (not recorded which). Some clones in this sample may be carry-over from other donors' samples. The chain carries TRBV5-4 and TRBJ2-7, with TRBD1 identical over 8 bases. Here the CDR3 reads CASSWGQAYEQYF. The CDR3 bases are TGTGCCAGCAGCTGGGGACAGGCCTACGAGCAGTACTTC. The full variable domain, with the rest looked up from reference TRBV5-4 and TRBJ2-7, is ETGVTQSPTHLIKTRGQQVTLRCSSQSGHNTVSWYQQALGQGPQFIFQYYREEENGRGNFPPRFSGLQFPNYSSELNVNALELDDSALYLCASSWGQAYEQYFGPGTRLTVT.